This entry is about one T cell receptor beta chain. Under the authors' procedure: Amplifying reference gene primers gave estimates of nucleated cell counts. Generated by immunoSEQ multiplex PCR, the TCRdb table keeps only in-frame clones and is missing some. That table is the source of V, J and clone size, and D and trimming were worked out from the DNA. The repertoire holds some 75,000 clones, with approximately 80% as singletons. The data were obtained in a study of blood T cell repertoires in COVID-19. The germline CDR1 and CDR2 sequences are SGHDT and YYEEEE. V was shortened by 6 bases and J by 3 bases, with 18 bases between the two germline ends. This CDR3 region has 15 residues.

This chain uses TRBV5-6 with TRBJ1-2; D may be TRBD1 (5 bases). The sample consisted of peripheral blood. The sequence came from a man between 45 and 60 years old with COVID-19, enrolled during active disease. CDR3 residues: CASTLGDSPYYGYTF. The CDR3 nucleotides read TGTGCCAGCACCCTTGGTGACAGCCCTTACTATGGCTACACCTTC.